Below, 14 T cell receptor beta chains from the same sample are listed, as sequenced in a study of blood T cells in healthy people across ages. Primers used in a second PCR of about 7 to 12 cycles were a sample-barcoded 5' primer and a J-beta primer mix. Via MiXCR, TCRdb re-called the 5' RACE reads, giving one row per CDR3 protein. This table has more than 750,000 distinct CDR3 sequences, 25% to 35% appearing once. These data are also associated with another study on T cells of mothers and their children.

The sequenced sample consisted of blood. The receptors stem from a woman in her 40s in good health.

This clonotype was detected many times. The CDR3 DNA follows: TGTGCCAGCAGTCGAAACGGACAGAGCTCCTACAATGAGCAGTTCTTC. It yields the protein CASSRNGQSSYNEQFF. The chain has TRBV6-5 and TRBJ2-1; TRBD1 might be the D (6 bases). CDR1 MNHEY and CDR2 SVGAGI come from the germline V gene. The CDR3 runs to 16 residues. V was clipped by 5 bases and J by 0 bases, with 14 bases between them.

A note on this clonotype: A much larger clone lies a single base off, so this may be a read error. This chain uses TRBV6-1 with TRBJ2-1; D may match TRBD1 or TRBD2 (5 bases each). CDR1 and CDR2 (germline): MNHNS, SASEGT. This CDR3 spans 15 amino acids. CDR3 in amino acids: CAGSEVQGVYNEQFF. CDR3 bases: TGTGCCGGCAGTGAAGTGCAGGGAGTCTACAATGAGCAGTTCTTC.

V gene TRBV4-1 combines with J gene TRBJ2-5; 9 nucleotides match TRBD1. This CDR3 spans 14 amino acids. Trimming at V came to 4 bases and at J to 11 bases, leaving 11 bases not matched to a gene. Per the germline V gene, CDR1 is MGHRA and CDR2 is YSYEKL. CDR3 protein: CASSRQGDVYEQYF. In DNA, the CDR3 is TGCGCCAGCAGCCGACAGGGGGATGTCTATGAGCAGTACTTC.

The CDR3 loop reads CASSLTGSPYEQYF. The CDR3 DNA reads as TGCGCCAGCAGCTTGACTGGGAGCCCCTACGAGCAGTACTTC. The chain has TRBV5-1 and TRBJ2-7, with a weak D call TRBD2 (5 bases). The V gene's germline CDR1 is SGHRS and CDR2 YFSETQ. V lost 1 base, J lost 2 bases, and 10 bases lay in between. The CDR3 runs 14 residues.

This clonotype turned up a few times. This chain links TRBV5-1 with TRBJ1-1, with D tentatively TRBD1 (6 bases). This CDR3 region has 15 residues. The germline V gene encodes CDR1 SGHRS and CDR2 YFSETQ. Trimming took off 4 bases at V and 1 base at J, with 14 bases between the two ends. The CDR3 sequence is CASSTSGTPNTEAFF. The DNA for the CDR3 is TGCGCCAGCAGCACCTCCGGGACACCGAACACTGAAGCTTTCTTT.

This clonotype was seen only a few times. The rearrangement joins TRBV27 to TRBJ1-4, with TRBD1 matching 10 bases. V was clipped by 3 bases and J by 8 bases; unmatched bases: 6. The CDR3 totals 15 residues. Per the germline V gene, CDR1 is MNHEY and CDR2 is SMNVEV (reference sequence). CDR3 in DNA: TGTGCCAGCAGTTTCTCGACAGGGGGCAGAGAAAAACTGTTTTTT. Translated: CASSFSTGGREKLFF.

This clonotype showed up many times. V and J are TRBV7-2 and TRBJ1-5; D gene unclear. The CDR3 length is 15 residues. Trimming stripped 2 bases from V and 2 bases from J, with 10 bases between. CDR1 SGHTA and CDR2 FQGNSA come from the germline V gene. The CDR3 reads CASSLTATGNQPQHF. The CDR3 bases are TGTGCCAGCAGCTTAACCGCTACTGGCAATCAGCCCCAGCATTTT. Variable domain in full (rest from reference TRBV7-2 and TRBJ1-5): GAGVSQSPSNKVTEKGKDVELRCDPISGHTALYWYRQSLGQGLEFLIYFQGNSAPDKSGLPSDRFSAERTGGSVSTLTIQRTQQEDSAVYLCASSLTATGNQPQHFGDGTRLSIL.

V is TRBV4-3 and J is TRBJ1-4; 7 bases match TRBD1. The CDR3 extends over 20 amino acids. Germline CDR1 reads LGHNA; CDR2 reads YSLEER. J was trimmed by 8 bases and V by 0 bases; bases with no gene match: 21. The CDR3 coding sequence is TGCGCCAGCAGCCAAGAAAGCCGGGGACAGCTTAGAAGCCTGGGGGAAAAACTGTTTTTT. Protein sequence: CASSQESRGQLRSLGEKLFF.

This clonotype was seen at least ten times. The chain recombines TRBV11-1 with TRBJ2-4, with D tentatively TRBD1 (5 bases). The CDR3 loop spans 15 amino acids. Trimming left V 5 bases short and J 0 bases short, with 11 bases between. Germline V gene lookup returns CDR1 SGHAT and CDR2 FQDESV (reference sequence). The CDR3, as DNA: TGTGCCAGCAGCACAACACAGGTAGCCAAAAACATTCAGTACTTC. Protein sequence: CASSTTQVAKNIQYF.

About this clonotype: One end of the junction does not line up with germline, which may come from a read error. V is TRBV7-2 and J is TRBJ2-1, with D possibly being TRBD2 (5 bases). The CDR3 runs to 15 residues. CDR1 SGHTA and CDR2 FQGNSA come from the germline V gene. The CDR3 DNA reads TGTGCCAGCAGCTTAGCCGGGAAACTCTGCGATGAGCGGTTCTTC. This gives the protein CASSLAGKLCDERFF. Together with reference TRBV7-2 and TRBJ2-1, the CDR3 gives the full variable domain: GAGVSQSPSNKVTEKGKDVELRCDPISGHTALYWYRQSLGQGLEFLIYFQGNSAPDKSGLPSDRFSAERTGGSVSTLTIQRTQQEDSAVYLCASSLAGKLCDERFFGPGTRLTVL.

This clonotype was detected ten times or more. DNA for the CDR3: TGCAGTGCTAGAGACCAGGGATTCTCCTACGAGCAGTACTTC. Translated, it gives CSARDQGFSYEQYF. The chain couples TRBV20-1 to TRBJ2-7; D might be TRBD1 (5 bases). Trimming removed 0 bases from V and 0 bases from J, with 9 bases in between. The CDR3 is 14 amino acids. Germline lookup yields CDR1 DFQATT and CDR2 SNEGSKA (reference sequence).

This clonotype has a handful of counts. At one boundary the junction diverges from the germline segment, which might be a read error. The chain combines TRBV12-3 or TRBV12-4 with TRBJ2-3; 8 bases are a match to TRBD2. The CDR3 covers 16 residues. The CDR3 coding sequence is TGTGCCGGCAGCCGCCGCCAACGGGGGGGGACAGATACGCAGTATTTT. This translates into CAGSRRQRGGTDTQYF.

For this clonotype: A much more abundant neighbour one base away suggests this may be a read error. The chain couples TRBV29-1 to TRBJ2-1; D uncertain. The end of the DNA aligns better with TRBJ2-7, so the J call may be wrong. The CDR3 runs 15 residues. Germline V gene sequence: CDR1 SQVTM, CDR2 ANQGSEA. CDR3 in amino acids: CSVEDHRSSYNEQYF. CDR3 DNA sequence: TGCAGCGTTGAAGACCACAGAAGCTCCTACAATGAGCAGTACTTC.

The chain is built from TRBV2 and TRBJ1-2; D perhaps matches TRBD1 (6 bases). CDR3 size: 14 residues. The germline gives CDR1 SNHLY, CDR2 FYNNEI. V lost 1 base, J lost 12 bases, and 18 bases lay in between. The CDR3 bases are TGTGCCAGCAGTGAAGTGGGGGCCCGATCCCGGGACACCTTC. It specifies CASSEVGARSRDTF.